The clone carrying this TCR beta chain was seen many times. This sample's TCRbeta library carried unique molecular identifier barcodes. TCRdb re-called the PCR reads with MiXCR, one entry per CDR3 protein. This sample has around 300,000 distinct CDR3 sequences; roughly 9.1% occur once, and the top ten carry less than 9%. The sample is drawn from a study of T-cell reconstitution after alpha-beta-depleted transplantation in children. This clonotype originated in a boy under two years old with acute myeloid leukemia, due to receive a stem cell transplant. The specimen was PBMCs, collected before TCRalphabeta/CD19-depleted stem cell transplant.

DNA for the CDR3: TGTGCCAGCAGTCCGGGGGCCTCCCCTGCAGATACGCAGTATTTT. This translates into CASSPGASPADTQYF. The chain recombines TRBV12-3 or TRBV12-4 with TRBJ2-3; perhaps D is TRBD1 or TRBD2 (6 bases each). The CDR3 runs 15 residues. Trimming pared 5 bases from V and 4 bases from J, leaving 16 bases between.